Here is one TCR beta chain with its context. This sample was included in a study of blood T cell repertoires in COVID-19. Overall study context: COVID-19 samples, acute and convalescent, were from the United States, Italy and Spain. From T cells, B-cell-depleted T cells, or PBMCs came the material, which was cDNA or gDNA.

The CDR3 extends over 16 amino acids. Germline CDR1 SGHTA, CDR2 FQGNSA. With 4 bases removed from V and 1 base from J, the gap between germline ends came to 15 bases. The repertoire was sequenced with immunoSEQ multiplex PCR; TCRdb's copy has only in-frame clones and lacks some. The sample records roughly 160,000 clones, around four fifths being singletons. Sequenced sample: peripheral blood. The chain joins TRBV7-2 to TRBJ2-3; the D gene is possibly TRBD2 (6 bases). The source is an elderly woman with COVID-19, enrolled during active disease. This chain's CDR3 is CASSSTLLARTDTQYF. In DNA form, the CDR3 reads TGTGCCAGCAGCTCTACCCTACTAGCACGCACAGATACGCAGTATTTT.